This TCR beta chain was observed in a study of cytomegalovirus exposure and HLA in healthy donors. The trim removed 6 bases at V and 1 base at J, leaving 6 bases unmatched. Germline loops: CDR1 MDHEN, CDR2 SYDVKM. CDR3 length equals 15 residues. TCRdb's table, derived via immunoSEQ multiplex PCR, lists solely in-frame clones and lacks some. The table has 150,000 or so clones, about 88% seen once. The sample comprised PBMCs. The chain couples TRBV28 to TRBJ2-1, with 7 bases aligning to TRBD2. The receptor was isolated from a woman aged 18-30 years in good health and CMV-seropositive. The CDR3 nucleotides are TGTGCCAGCAGACCCCTAGCGGTTTCCTACAATGAGCAGTTCTTC. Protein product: CASRPLAVSYNEQFF. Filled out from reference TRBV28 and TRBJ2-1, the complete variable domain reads DVKVTQSSRYLVKRTGEKVFLECVQDMDHENMFWYRQDPGLGLRLIYFSYDVKMKEKGDIPEGYSVSREKKERFSLILESASTNQTSMYLCASRPLAVSYNEQFFGPGTRLTVL.